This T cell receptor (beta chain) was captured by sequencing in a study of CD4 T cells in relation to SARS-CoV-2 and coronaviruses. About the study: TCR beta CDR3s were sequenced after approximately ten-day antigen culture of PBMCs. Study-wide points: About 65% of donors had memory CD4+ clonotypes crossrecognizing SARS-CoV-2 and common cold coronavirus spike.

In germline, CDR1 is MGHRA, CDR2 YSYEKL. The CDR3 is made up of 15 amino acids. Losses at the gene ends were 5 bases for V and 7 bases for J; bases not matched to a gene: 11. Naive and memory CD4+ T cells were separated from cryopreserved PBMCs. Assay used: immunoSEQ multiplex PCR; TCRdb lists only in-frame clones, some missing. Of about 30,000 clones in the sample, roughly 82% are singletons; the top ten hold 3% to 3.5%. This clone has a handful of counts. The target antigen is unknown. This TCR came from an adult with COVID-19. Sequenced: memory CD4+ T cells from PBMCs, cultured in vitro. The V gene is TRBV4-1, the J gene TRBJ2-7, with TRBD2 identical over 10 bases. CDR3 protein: CASSNRGIAGGEQYF. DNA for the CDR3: TGCGCCAGCAGCAATCGCGGAATAGCGGGAGGTGAGCAGTACTTC.